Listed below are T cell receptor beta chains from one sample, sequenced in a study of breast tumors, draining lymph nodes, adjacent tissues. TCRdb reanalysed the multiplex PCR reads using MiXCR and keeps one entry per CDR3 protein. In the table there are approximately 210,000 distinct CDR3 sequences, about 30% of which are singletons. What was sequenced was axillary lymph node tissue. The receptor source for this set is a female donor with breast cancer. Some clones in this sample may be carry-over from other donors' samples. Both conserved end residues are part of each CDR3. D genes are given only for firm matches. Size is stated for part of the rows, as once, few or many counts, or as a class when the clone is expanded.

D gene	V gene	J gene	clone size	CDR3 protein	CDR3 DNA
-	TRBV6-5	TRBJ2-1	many	CASSRGKDSFAYNEQFF	TGTGCCAGCAGTCGTGGAAAGGACAGCTTCGCCTACAATGAGCAGTTCTTC
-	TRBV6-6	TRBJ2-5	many	CASSHRAGYAEAQYF	TGTGCCAGCAGTCACCGGGCGGGGTACGCGGAGGCCCAGTACTTC
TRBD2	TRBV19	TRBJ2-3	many	CASRPGGSGRGTQYF	TGTGCCAGTAGACCTGGGGGTAGCGGGAGAGGCACGCAGTATTTT
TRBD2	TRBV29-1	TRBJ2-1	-	CSVVGTSGYNEQFF	TGCAGCGTTGTAGGGACTAGCGGCTACAATGAGCAGTTCTTC
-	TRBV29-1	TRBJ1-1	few	CSVIPLGQPNTEAFF	TGCAGCGTCATACCCCTGGGACAACCGAACACTGAAGCTTTCTTT
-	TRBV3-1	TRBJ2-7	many	CASSQGFASYEQYF	TGTGCCAGCAGCCAAGGATTCGCCTCCTACGAGCAGTACTTC
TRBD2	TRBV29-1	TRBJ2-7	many	CSVAHLPREGPSYEQYF	TGCAGCGTTGCCCACCTACCGCGGGAGGGCCCATCCTACGAGCAGTACTTC
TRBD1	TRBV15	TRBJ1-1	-	CATSRDLGTGEAFF	TGTGCCACCAGCAGAGATTTGGGGACAGGTGAAGCTTTCTTT
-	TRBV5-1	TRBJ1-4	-	CASSRGPINEKLFF	TGCGCCAGCAGCAGGGGACCGATTAATGAAAAACTGTTTTTT
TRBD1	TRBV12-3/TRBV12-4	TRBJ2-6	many	CASRTLTGVGANVLTF	TGTGCCAGCAGAACCCTCACAGGGGTCGGGGCCAACGTCCTGACTTTC
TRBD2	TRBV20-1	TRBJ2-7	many	CSARRLGLAGGYEQYF	TGCAGTGCTAGACGTCTCGGCCTAGCGGGAGGCTACGAGCAGTACTTC
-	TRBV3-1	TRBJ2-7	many	CASGRTAFYEQYF	TGTGCCAGCGGGAGGACGGCCTTCTACGAGCAGTACTTC
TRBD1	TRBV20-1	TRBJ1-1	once	CSARSRDRIFGEAFF	TGCAGTGCTAGAAGCCGGGACAGGATTTTCGGTGAAGCTTTCTTT
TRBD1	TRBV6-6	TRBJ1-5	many	CASRPTGGAFQPQHF	TGTGCCAGCAGGCCTACAGGGGGCGCGTTTCAGCCCCAGCATTTT
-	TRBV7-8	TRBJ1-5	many	CASSPGHWDQPQHF	TGTGCCAGCAGCCCCGGACATTGGGATCAGCCCCAGCATTTT
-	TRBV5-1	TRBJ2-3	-	CASRRMDTQYF	TGCGCCAGCAGACGGATGGATACGCAGTATTTT
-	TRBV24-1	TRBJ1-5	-	CAASSLDADQPQHF	TGTGCCGCCAGCAGCTTAGACGCAGATCAGCCCCAGCATTTT
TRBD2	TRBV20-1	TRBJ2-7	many	CSASSGSGWEQYF	TGCAGTGCTTCTAGCGGGAGTGGATGGGAGCAGTACTTC
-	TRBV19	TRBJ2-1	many	CASSILGSGSYNEQFF	TGTGCCAGTAGTATACTAGGGTCAGGGTCCTACAATGAGCAGTTCTTC
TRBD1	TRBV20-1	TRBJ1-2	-	CSASRTGLWSDGYTF	TGCAGTGCTAGTCGGACAGGGTTATGGTCGGATGGCTACACCTTC
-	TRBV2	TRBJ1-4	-	CASTGGLSEKLFF	TGTGCCAGCACGGGGGGACTAAGTGAAAAACTGTTTTTT
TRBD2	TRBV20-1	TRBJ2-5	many	CSASRGGETQYF	TGCAGTGCCAGCCGGGGAGGGGAGACCCAGTACTTC
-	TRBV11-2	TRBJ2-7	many	CASSLEGEEVEQYF	TGTGCCAGCAGCTTAGAAGGGGAGGAGGTGGAGCAGTACTTC
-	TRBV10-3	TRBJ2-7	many	CAISESGSNYEQYF	TGTGCCATCAGTGAGTCGGGCTCCAACTACGAGCAGTACTTC
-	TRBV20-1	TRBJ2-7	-	CSAQESGSGPGWTYERYF	TGCAGTGCCCAAGAGAGCGGGTCGGGACCGGGGTGGACCTACGAGCGGTACTTC
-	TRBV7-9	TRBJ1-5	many	CASSLQGDQPQHF	TGTGCCAGCAGTTTACAGGGTGATCAGCCCCAGCATTTT
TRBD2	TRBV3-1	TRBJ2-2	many	CASSQDTSGGIIDTGELFF	TGTGCCAGCAGCCAAGATACTAGCGGGGGGATAATTGACACCGGGGAGCTGTTTTTT
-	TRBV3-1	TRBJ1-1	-	CASSQDQGRVPEAFF	TGTGCCAGCAGCCAAGATCAGGGCAGGGTCCCTGAAGCTTTCTTT
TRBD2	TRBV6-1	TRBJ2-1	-	CASSELAGGSYNEQFF	TGTGCCAGCAGTGAACTAGCGGGAGGATCCTACAATGAGCAGTTCTTC
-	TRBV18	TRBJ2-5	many	CASSPQWGKETQYF	TGTGCCAGCTCACCACAATGGGGGAAAGAGACCCAGTACTTC
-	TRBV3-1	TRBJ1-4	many	CASSQGGAKLFF	TGTGCCAGCAGCCAAGGGGGAGCAAAACTATTTTTT